Listed below are T cell receptor beta chains from one sample, sequenced in a study of blood T cells in healthy people across ages. One entry per CDR3 protein, called by TCRdb with MiXCR from the 5' RACE reads. The sample consists of 1.5 million to 2 million distinct CDR3 sequences, approximately 30% of them appearing once. The sequencing sample was made of blood. Receptors were obtained from a young woman in good health. Each CDR3 is given with its conserved first and last residue. D genes are given only for firm matches. Clone size is not always given. Where it is, it says once, few, many or a class for expanded clones.

TRBV2	NA	TRBJ2-1	NA	CASSGTNSYNEQFF	TGTGCCAGCAGTGGGACAAACTCCTACAATGAGCAGTTCTTC
TRBV27	few	TRBJ2-7	NA	CASSGKTYGSYNEQYF	TGTGCCAGCAGTGGTAAGACGTACGGCTCCTACAATGAGCAGTACTTC
TRBV5-1	NA	TRBJ2-4	NA	CASRKAEGPTANIQYF	TGCGCCAGCAGAAAGGCAGAGGGGCCAACCGCAAACATTCAGTACTTC
TRBV5-1	NA	TRBJ2-1	TRBD1	CASQRRAGGRDEQFF	TGCGCCAGCCAGCGGCGGGCAGGGGGTAGGGATGAGCAGTTCTTC
TRBV20-1	few	TRBJ2-5	TRBD2	CSASQASGRALETQYF	TGCAGTGCTAGTCAAGCTAGCGGGAGGGCCTTGGAGACCCAGTACTTC
TRBV9	NA	TRBJ1-1	TRBD1	CASSEGQGVTEAFF	TGTGCCAGCAGTGAGGGACAGGGTGTGACTGAAGCTTTCTTT
TRBV10-3	many	TRBJ2-7	TRBD1	CATQDREIYYEQYF	TGTGCCACCCAGGACAGGGAAATCTACTACGAGCAGTACTTC
TRBV9	few	TRBJ1-2	NA	CASSVTGRGSYGYTF	TGTGCCAGCAGCGTAACGGGCAGGGGAAGTTATGGCTACACCTTC
TRBV28	NA	TRBJ2-7	TRBD2	CACSSTSGGAASYEQYF	TGTGCCTGCAGTTCGACTAGCGGGGGGGCTGCCTCCTACGAGCAGTACTTC
TRBV5-1	few	TRBJ2-1	TRBD2	CASSSQVRGAEAGDEQFF	TGCGCCAGCAGCTCCCAAGTCCGAGGGGCCGAGGCGGGGGATGAGCAGTTCTTC
TRBV29-1	NA	TRBJ2-7	TRBD1	CSASYRGVDYEQYF	TGCAGCGCCTCGTACAGGGGAGTAGACTACGAGCAGTACTTC
TRBV30	NA	TRBJ2-2	TRBD1	CAWSRQGSGELFF	TGTGCCTGGAGTAGACAGGGATCCGGGGAGCTGTTTTTT
TRBV9	NA	TRBJ2-7	TRBD2	CASSASGTSGYNEQYF	TGTGCCAGCAGCGCATCCGGGACTAGCGGCTACAATGAGCAGTACTTC
TRBV3-1	NA	TRBJ2-1	NA	CASSQGHTYNEQDF	TGTGCCAGCAGCCAAGGCCATACCTACAATGAGCAGGACTTC
TRBV4-3	many	TRBJ2-1	TRBD2	CASSLLAGGGNEQFF	TGCGCCAGCAGCCTCTTAGCGGGAGGCGGCAATGAGCAGTTCTTC
TRBV5-1	NA	TRBJ1-6	NA	CASRAQVEQGSPLHF	TGCGCCAGCAGGGCCCAGGTCGAACAGGGTTCACCCCTCCACTTT
TRBV20-1	NA	TRBJ2-7	NA	CSARTISYEQYF	TGCAGTGCTAGGACTATTTCCTACGAGCAGTACTTC
TRBV7-2	NA	TRBJ2-7	NA	CASSSYKNAYEQYF	TGTGCCAGCAGCTCCTATAAAAATGCCTACGAGCAGTACTTC
TRBV9	many	TRBJ2-7	TRBD1	CASSPQGDGTGTYEQYF	TGTGCCAGCAGCCCTCAGGGAGATGGGACAGGGACGTACGAGCAGTACTTC
TRBV7-9	NA	TRBJ1-1	NA	CASSSKGRTGNTEAFF	TGTGCCAGCAGCTCCAAGGGCAGGACGGGGAACACTGAAGCTTTCTTT
TRBV12-3/TRBV12-4	few	TRBJ2-7	NA	CASSPMGEEQYF	TGTGCCAGCAGCCCGATGGGGGAAGAGCAGTACTTC
TRBV9	NA	TRBJ1-2	NA	CASSVGPGVTNGHTF	TGTGCCAGCAGCGTGGGACCGGGGGTTACGAATGGCCACACCTTC
TRBV6-5	NA	TRBJ2-6	NA	CASGYSWATGANVLTF	TGTGCCAGCGGTTACTCGTGGGCGACTGGGGCCAACGTCCTGACTTTC
TRBV10-2	few	TRBJ1-4	NA	CASSAGGRGTNEKLFF	TGCGCCAGCAGTGCGGGCGGCCGGGGAACTAATGAAAAACTGTTTTTT
TRBV12-3/TRBV12-4	NA	TRBJ2-7	NA	CASSTTGAGPYEQYF	TGTGCCAGCAGTACTACAGGAGCAGGGCCCTACGAGCAGTACTTC
TRBV7-2	few	TRBJ2-1	NA	CASSSIRYSYNEQFF	TGTGCCAGCAGTTCCATTAGGTACTCCTACAATGAGCAGTTCTTC
TRBV10-3	NA	TRBJ2-1	NA	CAISGPTTREASNEQFF	TGTGCCATCAGTGGACCCACGACTAGAGAGGCCTCCAATGAGCAGTTCTTC
TRBV2	many	TRBJ1-2	TRBD1	CASSEGTGPNLPYGYTF	TGTGCCAGCAGTGAGGGGACAGGCCCCAATCTTCCCTATGGCTACACCTTC
TRBV6-1	once	TRBJ1-1	NA	CASRKGDRAPEAFF	TGTGCCAGCAGGAAGGGGGACCGAGCCCCTGAAGCTTTCTTT
TRBV20-1	many	TRBJ2-4	NA	CSARVLAKNIQYF	TGCAGTGCTAGAGTTCTAGCCAAAAACATTCAGTACTTC
TRBV10-3	NA	TRBJ1-3	NA	CAISAAGLSGNTIYF	TGTGCCATCAGTGCGGCGGGGCTCTCTGGAAACACCATATATTTT
TRBV5-1	NA	TRBJ2-3	TRBD2	CASSLYPAGGTDTQYF	TGCGCCAGCAGCTTGTATCCCGCGGGGGGCACAGATACGCAGTATTTT
TRBV20-1	NA	TRBJ2-5	NA	CSVLFRETQYF	TGCAGTGTTCTTTTTCGCGAGACCCAGTACTTC